The 22 T cell receptor beta chains presented below share a single source sample, sequenced in a study of T cell changes during pregnancy in multiple sclerosis. Assay used: immunoSEQ multiplex PCR; TCRdb lists only in-frame clones, some missing. The data hold about 59,000 clones, with approximately 92% observed a single time. The sequenced sample was peripheral blood, obtained in the second trimester of pregnancy. Receptor source: a female donor in good health, enrolled as a control in a pregnancy study.

V is TRBV18 and J is TRBJ1-6; 11 bases align to TRBD1. Germline CDR1 and CDR2: KGHSH and LQKENI. The CDR3 runs to 16 residues. V dropped 6 bases and J dropped 10; count of bases not matched to a gene: 11. The CDR3, as DNA: TGTGCCAGCTCCCCCCGGGGACAGGGGGTTAGGTCACCCCTCCACTTT. Its protein product is CASSPRGQGVRSPLHF.

This chain connects TRBV7-2 to TRBJ2-7; TRBD1 matches at 9 bases. The CDR3 is made up of 15 amino acids. Germline assignment: CDR1 SGHTA and CDR2 FQGNSA. With V trimmed by 1 base and J by 4 bases, 5 bases remained unmatched. The CDR3 is CASSLEDRGGYEQYF. The CDR3 bases are TGTGCCAGCAGCTTAGAGGACAGGGGAGGGTACGAGCAGTACTTC.

CDR3 protein: CARSTGTTGELFF. The CDR3 bases are TGTGCCCGTTCGACAGGAACCACCGGGGAGCTGTTTTTT. This sequence joins TRBV2 and TRBJ2-2; D is perhaps TRBD1 (6 bases). The CDR3 totals 13 residues. CDR1 is SNHLY, CDR2 FYNNEI, per germline. V was pared by 11 bases and J by 4 bases, with 14 bases between.

The chain joins TRBV29-1 to TRBJ1-2; D gene unclear. Germline V lookup: CDR1 SQVTM, CDR2 ANQGSEA. The V gene lost 7 bases and the J gene lost 0 bases, with 9 bases spanning the gap. The CDR3 sequence is 12 residues long. Written as DNA, the CDR3 is TGCAGCGGCGGATGGGCTAACTATGGCTACACCTTC. Translation: CSGGWANYGYTF.

In this sample, this clone turned up once. The rearrangement joins TRBV29-1 to TRBJ2-5; 7 nucleotides line up with TRBD1. The J call may be in error: the DNA end matches TRBJ2-7 better. Germline V gives CDR1 SQVTM, CDR2 ANQGSEA. The CDR3 contains 12 residues. In DNA form, the CDR3 reads TGCAGCGTTGTAGGGACAGCCTACGAGCAGTACTTC. Protein product: CSVVGTAYEQYF.

This clone was seen just once. The chain uses TRBV9 and TRBJ1-5; perhaps TRBD1 as D (5 bases). The length of the CDR3 is 13 residues. The V gene's germline CDR1 is SGDLS and CDR2 YYNGEE. Trimming took off 5 bases at V and 8 bases at J, with 14 bases between the two ends. Here the CDR3 reads CASSRGGAEPQHF. The DNA for the CDR3 is TGTGCCAGCAGTCGGGGGGGAGCCGAGCCCCAGCATTTT.

The J gene is TRBJ1-5, the V gene TRBV6-6; tentative D call: TRBD1 (5 bases). Germline CDR1 is MNHNY and CDR2 is SVGAGI (reference sequence). This CDR3 contains 15 residues. Trimming left V 0 bases short and J 6 bases short, with 12 bases between. CDR3 residues: CASSYSVQGGQPQHF. In DNA form, the CDR3 reads TGTGCCAGCAGTTACTCTGTCCAGGGCGGTCAGCCCCAGCATTTT.

V usage is TRBV12-5 and J usage is TRBJ2-1; 11 nucleotides agree with TRBD2. This CDR3 has 15 residues. Germline V gene data show CDR1 as LGHNT and CDR2 as FRNRAP. J was trimmed by 10 bases and V by 6 bases; bases with no gene match: 11. DNA of the CDR3: TGTGCTAGTGGCTCAAATAGCGGGAGGGCCGGGGAGCAGTTCTTC. Amino acids: CASGSNSGRAGEQFF.

The chain has TRBV6-5 and TRBJ2-5, with D possibly being TRBD1 (6 bases). Germline loops: CDR1 MNHEY, CDR2 SVGAGI. The V end lost 1 base, the J end lost 3 bases, and 12 bases lay between the germline ends. The CDR3 is made up of 15 amino acids. The CDR3 DNA reads as TGTGCCAGCAGTTACTACAGGGAATTTGAAGAGACCCAGTACTTC. The encoded protein is CASSYYREFEETQYF.

V and J are TRBV28 and TRBJ2-7; D is possibly TRBD1 (6 bases). The germline CDR1 and CDR2 sequences are MDHEN and SYDVKM. This CDR3 spans 15 amino acids. The V and J ends lost 5 bases and 6 bases respectively, with 20 bases between them. CDR3 DNA: TGTGCCAGCAGTCCCCACCCGGGACAAACAGGCGAGCAGTACTTC. Encoded protein: CASSPHPGQTGEQYF.

The chain carries TRBV2 and TRBJ2-2; D perhaps matches TRBD2 (6 bases). This CDR3 is built from 15 residues. In germline, CDR1 is SNHLY, CDR2 FYNNEI. Trimming stripped 9 bases from V and 1 base from J, with 15 bases between. CDR3 amino acids: CASEGGTRNTGELFF. The CDR3 region has the DNA TGTGCCAGTGAAGGTGGGACTCGGAACACCGGGGAGCTGTTTTTT.

The rearrangement joins TRBV18 to TRBJ2-7, with a weak D call TRBD1 (6 bases). V lost 4 bases and J lost 10, with 14 bases in between. The CDR3 sequence is 12 residues long. Per the germline V gene, CDR1 is KGHSH and CDR2 is LQKENI. CDR3 in amino acids: CASSQYRDHQYF. The CDR3 DNA is TGTGCCAGCTCACAATACAGGGACCACCAGTACTTC.

The J gene is TRBJ2-5, the V gene TRBV27; tentatively, D is TRBD2 (5 bases). The germline V gene encodes CDR1 MNHEY and CDR2 SMNVEV (reference sequence). Trimming removed 4 bases from V and 5 bases from J, with 11 bases in between. The CDR3 extends over 13 amino acids. The CDR3 spells CASSYNRGETQYF. CDR3 DNA sequence: TGTGCCAGCAGTTACAATAGAGGGGAGACCCAGTACTTC.

In DNA form, the CDR3 reads TGTGCCAGCAGCTACCAACCGGCTAGCGGGGTCTACAATGAGCAGTTCTTC. Amino acids: CASSYQPASGVYNEQFF. This sequence joins TRBV4-2 and TRBJ2-1, with 9 bases lining up with TRBD2. The CDR3 extends over 17 amino acids. The germline V gene encodes CDR1 LGHNA and CDR2 YNFKEQ. Trimming cost V 5 bases and J 3 bases; bases outside gene matches: 11.

The chain has TRBV7-3 and TRBJ1-2; D gene unclear. Germline CDR1 reads SGHTA; CDR2 reads FQGTGA. The CDR3 is made up of 13 amino acids. The ends were cut back, 4 bases at V and 8 bases at J, with 14 bases in the middle. Written as DNA, the CDR3 is TGTGCCAGCAGCTCCACAAGAGAGGCGGGCTACACCTTC. This gives the protein CASSSTREAGYTF.

The DNA for the CDR3 is TGTGCCAGCAGTTTATCCCCCCACAAGGGGGCAGAGGGCTACACCTTC. Residues: CASSLSPHKGAEGYTF. This sequence joins TRBV27 and TRBJ1-2, with TRBD1 matching 7 bases. Germline trimming cut 0 bases from V and 8 bases from J; bases unmatched to any gene: 12. The CDR3 contains 16 residues. Germline V gene data show CDR1 as MNHEY and CDR2 as SMNVEV (reference sequence).

V and J are TRBV19 and TRBJ2-7; 11 nucleotides line up with TRBD2. Per the germline V gene, CDR1 is LNHDA and CDR2 is SQIVND (reference sequence). The junction had 8 bases not matched to a gene; V was cut back by 6 bases and J by 7 bases. The CDR3 sequence is 14 residues long. The CDR3 loop reads CASSRLAGLSEQYF. The CDR3, as DNA: TGTGCCAGTAGCCGACTAGCGGGACTGAGTGAGCAGTACTTC.

This clone was observed once. The V gene is TRBV5-1, the J gene TRBJ2-3; D unclear. The CDR3 contains 13 residues. Trimming removed 2 bases at V and 2 bases at J, with 6 bases between. Germline V gene lookup returns CDR1 SGHRS and CDR2 YFSETQ. The chain's CDR3 is CASSFDFTDTQYF. The CDR3 DNA follows: TGCGCCAGCAGCTTTGACTTCACAGATACGCAGTATTTT.

The chain couples TRBV28 to TRBJ2-4; 8 bases match TRBD1. The CDR3 covers 20 residues. V lost 5 bases, J lost 0 bases, and 18 bases stayed unmatched. Germline CDR1 reads MDHEN; CDR2 reads SYDVKM. In DNA form, the CDR3 reads TGTGCCAGCAGTCCCCTCGGGACAGGAAGTCGAAACTTAGCCAAAAACATTCAGTACTTC. Amino acids: CASSPLGTGSRNLAKNIQYF.

The rearrangement links TRBV30 to TRBJ2-5; maybe TRBD1 (5 bases). Trimming took 2 bases from V and 4 from J, leaving 8 bases between them. Germline loops: CDR1 GTSNPN, CDR2 SVGIG (reference sequence). CDR3 length equals 12 residues. This CDR3 reads CAWSRTGETQYF. CDR3 sequence (DNA): TGTGCCTGGAGTCGAACAGGAGAGACCCAGTACTTC.

CDR3 DNA: TGCGCCAGCAGCTTCGGGACAGACTATGGCTACACCTTC. It translates to CASSFGTDYGYTF. The J gene is TRBJ1-2, the V gene TRBV5-1; 7 bases map to TRBD1. This CDR3 region has 13 residues. Germline lookup yields CDR1 SGHRS and CDR2 YFSETQ. V lost 2 bases, J lost 3 bases, and 1 base stayed unmatched.

This clone was detected a few times. The chain carries TRBV28 and TRBJ1-4; 7 bases agree with TRBD1. Germline loops: CDR1 MDHEN, CDR2 SYDVKM. The CDR3 is 16 residues long. Unmatched junction bases numbered 10, after V lost 1 base and J lost 8 bases. The CDR3 protein is CASSLSGTVDQEKLFF. The CDR3, as DNA: TGTGCCAGCAGTTTATCTGGGACAGTTGACCAAGAAAAACTGTTTTTT.